This T cell receptor beta chain is drawn from a study of T cell responses to AZD1222 COVID-19 vaccine. Study-level points and caveats: Spike-spanning, vaccine-associated CD4 TCRs were dominant at 160-218 and 743-854.

Sequenced by immunoSEQ multiplex PCR; TCRdb stores in-frame clones only, minus some. In the table there are approximately 140,000 clones, around 91% of which are singletons. On this clone: As yet, its antigen is unknown.

Germline V gives CDR1 SGHTA, CDR2 FQGNSA. V was clipped by 2 bases and J by 6 bases; unmatched bases: 1. This CDR3 comprises 14 residues. This sequence joins TRBV7-2 and TRBJ2-1; 10 nucleotides align to TRBD2. This receptor was obtained from an adult in good health. The starting material was peripheral blood, obtained on day 0 of AZD1222 vaccination. Written as DNA, the CDR3 is TGTGCCAGCAGCTTACTAGCGGGGGTCAATGAGCAGTTCTTC. This codes for CASSLLAGVNEQFF.